The clone carrying this T cell receptor beta chain was counted many times. Its matching antigen is unknown. These data are taken from a study of T cells after yellow fever vaccination. TCRdb passed the 5' RACE reads through MiXCR, listing each CDR3 protein once. The sample lists some 160,000 distinct CDR3 sequences, approximately 9.7% seen once, with around 40% in the top ten. Trimming took off 4 bases at V and 3 bases at J, with 10 bases between the two ends. The V gene's germline CDR1 is LGHDT and CDR2 YNNKEL (reference sequence). The CDR3 covers 13 residues. Points from the study as a whole: Contamination by abundant bulk-population clonotypes could be present in FACS-sorted repertoires. The CD4 and CD8 compartments had a small share of their clonotypes in common.

Material: CD8+ T cells sorted from PBMCs, obtained 45 days after the yellow fever booster vaccination. The receptor's source is a man younger than 35 who received the YFV17D yellow fever vaccine. The chain links TRBV3-1 to TRBJ2-7; D perhaps matches TRBD2 (5 bases). This CDR3 is CASSPGVSYEQYF. CDR3 DNA sequence: TGTGCCAGCAGCCCCGGGGTGAGCTACGAGCAGTACTTC.